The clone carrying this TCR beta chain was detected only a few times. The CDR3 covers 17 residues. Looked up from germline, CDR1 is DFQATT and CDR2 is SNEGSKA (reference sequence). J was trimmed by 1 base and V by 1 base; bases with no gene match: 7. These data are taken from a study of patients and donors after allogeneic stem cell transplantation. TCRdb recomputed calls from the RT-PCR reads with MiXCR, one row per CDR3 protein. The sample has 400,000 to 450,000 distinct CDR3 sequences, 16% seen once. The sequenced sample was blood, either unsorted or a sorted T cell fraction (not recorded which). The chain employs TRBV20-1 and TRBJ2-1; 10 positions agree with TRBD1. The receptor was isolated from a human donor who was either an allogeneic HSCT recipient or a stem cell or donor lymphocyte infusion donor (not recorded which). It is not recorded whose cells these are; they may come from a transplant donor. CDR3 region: CSARAPPGQGSYNEQFF. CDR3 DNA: TGCAGTGCTAGAGCCCCTCCGGGACAGGGGTCCTACAATGAGCAGTTCTTC.